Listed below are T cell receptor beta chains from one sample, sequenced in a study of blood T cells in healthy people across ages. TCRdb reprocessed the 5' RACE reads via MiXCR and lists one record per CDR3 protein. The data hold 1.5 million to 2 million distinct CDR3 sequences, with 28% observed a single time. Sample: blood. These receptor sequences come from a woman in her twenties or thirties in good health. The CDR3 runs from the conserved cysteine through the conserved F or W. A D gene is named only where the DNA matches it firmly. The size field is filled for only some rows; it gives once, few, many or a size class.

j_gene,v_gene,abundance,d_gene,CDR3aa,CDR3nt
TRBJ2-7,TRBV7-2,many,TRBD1,CASTLGWQGDEQYF,TGTGCCAGCACCTTGGGGTGGCAGGGGGACGAGCAGTACTTC
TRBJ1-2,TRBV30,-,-,CAWSGGRYGYTF,TGTGCCTGGAGTGGTGGGCGGTATGGCTACACCTTC
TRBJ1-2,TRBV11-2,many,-,CASEGQSYGYTF,TGTGCCTCGGAAGGACAGTCCTATGGCTACACCTTC
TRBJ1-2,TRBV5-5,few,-,CASSIGTDQEYGYTF,TGTGCCAGCAGCATCGGGACGGATCAGGAGTATGGCTACACCTTC
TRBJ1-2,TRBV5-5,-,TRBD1,CASSSVGTVLSYTF,TGTGCCAGCAGCTCGGTCGGGACAGTATTGAGCTACACCTTC
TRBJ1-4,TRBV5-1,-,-,CASSRGQGDEKLFF,TGCGCCAGCAGTAGGGGCCAGGGTGATGAAAAACTGTTTTTT
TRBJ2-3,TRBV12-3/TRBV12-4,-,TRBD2,CASSPGTSGVPRSTDTQYF,TGTGCCAGCAGTCCTGGGACTAGCGGGGTTCCTCGGAGCACAGATACGCAGTATTTT
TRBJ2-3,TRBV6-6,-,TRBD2,CASSYGLAGAADTQYF,TGTGCCAGCAGTTACGGACTAGCGGGAGCGGCAGATACGCAGTATTTT
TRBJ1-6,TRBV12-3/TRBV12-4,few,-,CASSVRALSPLHF,TGTGCCAGCAGTGTCCGGGCCCTTAGTCCCCTCCACTTT
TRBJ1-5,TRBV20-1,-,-,CSAATVYSNQPQHF,TGCAGTGCCGCGACAGTCTATAGCAATCAGCCCCAGCATTTT
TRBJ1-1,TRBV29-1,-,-,CSASDSYTEAFF,TGCAGCGCTTCGGACAGTTACACTGAAGCTTTCTTT
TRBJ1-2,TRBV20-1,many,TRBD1,CSARGTGGDYGYTF,TGCAGTGCTAGGGGGACAGGGGGCGACTATGGCTACACCTTC
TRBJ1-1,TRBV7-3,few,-,CASSLRAGAFF,TGTGCCAGCAGCTTAAGGGCGGGGGCTTTCTTT
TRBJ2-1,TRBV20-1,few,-,CSARRSEGTYNEQFF,TGCAGTGCTAGAAGGTCCGAGGGCACTTACAATGAGCAGTTCTTC
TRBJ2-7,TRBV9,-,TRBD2,CANSSGGSSYEQYF,TGTGCCAACAGCTCCGGGGGGAGCTCCTACGAGCAGTACTTC
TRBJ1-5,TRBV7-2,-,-,CASSLRRTFSNQPQHF,TGTGCCAGCAGCTTACGTAGGACCTTTAGCAATCAGCCCCAGCATTTT
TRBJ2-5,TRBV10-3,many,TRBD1,CAIAPGTGGVQETQYF,TGTGCCATCGCCCCCGGGACAGGGGGTGTCCAAGAGACCCAGTACTTC
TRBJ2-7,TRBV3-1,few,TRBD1,CASSQLQGATGEQYF,TGTGCCAGCAGCCAACTCCAGGGGGCCACGGGGGAGCAGTACTTC
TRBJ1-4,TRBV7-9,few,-,CASSIEGGTNEKLFF,TGTGCCAGCAGCATCGAGGGGGGGACTAATGAAAAACTGTTTTTT
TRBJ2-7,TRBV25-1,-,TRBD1,CASSALGQPTYEQYF,TGTGCCAGCAGTGCACTGGGACAGCCGACCTACGAGCAGTACTTC
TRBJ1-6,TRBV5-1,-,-,CASSFGLRNSPLHF,TGCGCCAGCAGCTTCGGGTTAAGGAATTCACCCCTCCACTTT
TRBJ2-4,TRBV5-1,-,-,CASSSGQTGIQYF,TGCGCCAGCAGCTCAGGCCAAACTGGCATTCAGTACTTC
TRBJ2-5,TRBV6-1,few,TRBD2,CASASGGTQYF,TGTGCCAGCGCGTCGGGGGGGACCCAGTACTTC
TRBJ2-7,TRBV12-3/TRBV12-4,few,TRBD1,CASSRPGQGFHEQYF,TGTGCCAGCAGCAGACCGGGACAGGGCTTCCACGAGCAGTACTTC
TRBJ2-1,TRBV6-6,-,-,CASSSSSLGTDEQFF,TGTGCCAGCAGTTCCTCTTCGCTGGGGACTGATGAGCAGTTCTTC
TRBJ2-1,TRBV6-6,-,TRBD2,CASSSRGTSKEKQFF,TGTGCCAGCAGTTCCCGCGGGACTAGCAAGGAAAAGCAGTTCTTC
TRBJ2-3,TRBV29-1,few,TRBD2,CSVPTSGMADTQYF,TGCAGCGTACCGACTAGCGGGATGGCAGATACGCAGTATTTT
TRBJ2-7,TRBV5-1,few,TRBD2,CASSWELAGAAYEQYF,TGCGCCAGCAGCTGGGAACTAGCGGGGGCCGCCTACGAGCAGTACTTC
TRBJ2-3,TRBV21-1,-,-,CASSKVRGVDTDTQYF,TGTGCCAGCAGCAAAGTGAGGGGGGTGGATACAGATACGCAGTATTTT
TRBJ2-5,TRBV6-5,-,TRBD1,CASSYGTAYQETQYF,TGTGCCAGCAGTTACGGGACAGCGTACCAAGAGACCCAGTACTTC
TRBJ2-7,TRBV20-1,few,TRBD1,CSATGTGVYERYF,TGCAGTGCTACCGGGACAGGGGTCTACGAGCGGTACTTC
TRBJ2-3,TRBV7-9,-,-,CASSFPRRGGVTGTQYF,TGTGCCAGCAGCTTCCCGAGGAGAGGGGGTGTGACAGGTACGCAGTATTTT
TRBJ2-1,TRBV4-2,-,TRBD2,CASSQERWSGGFYNEQFF,TGTGCCAGCAGCCAAGAAAGGTGGAGCGGGGGGTTCTACAATGAGCAGTTCTTC
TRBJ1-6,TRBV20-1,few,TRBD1,CSARRGTDNSPLHF,TGCAGTGCTAGGCGAGGGACAGATAATTCACCCCTCCACTTT
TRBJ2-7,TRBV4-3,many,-,CASSQDSQGTYEQYF,TGCGCCAGCAGCCAAGATTCCCAGGGGACATACGAGCAGTACTTC
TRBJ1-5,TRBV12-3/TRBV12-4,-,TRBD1,CASSLAATDRADQPQHF,TGTGCCAGCAGTTTAGCGGCTACGGACAGGGCGGATCAGCCCCAGCATTTT
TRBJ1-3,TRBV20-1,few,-,CSARSGDSGNTIYF,TGCAGTGCTAGATCGGGGGACTCTGGAAACACCATATATTTT
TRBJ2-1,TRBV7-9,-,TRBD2,CASSSPVGLAGVNEQFF,TGTGCCAGCAGCTCCCCCGTGGGACTAGCGGGGGTTAATGAGCAGTTCTTC
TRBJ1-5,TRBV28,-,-,CASSPLSRVSNQPQHF,TGTGCCAGCAGTCCACTTTCAAGGGTTAGCAATCAGCCCCAGCATTTT
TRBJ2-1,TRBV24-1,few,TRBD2,CATSDSRTSGGSSYNEQFF,TGTGCCACCAGTGATTCCCGGACTAGCGGGGGAAGCTCCTACAATGAGCAGTTCTTC
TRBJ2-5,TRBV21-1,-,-,CASTRGTVFPSQETQYF,TGTGCCAGCACCAGAGGGACGGTGTTTCCTTCCCAAGAGACCCAGTACTTC